Each of the 25 T cell receptor beta chains below was sequenced from the same sample in a study of blood T cells in healthy people across ages. Then a second PCR, running about 6 to 12 cycles, was carried out with a sample-barcoded 5' primer and a J-beta primer mix. TCRdb ran MiXCR on the 5' RACE reads and lists one entry per CDR3 protein. The sample contains 750,000 to 950,000 distinct CDR3 sequences, about 53% of which appear only once. The source material was blood. The receptors derive from an older man in good health.

This clonotype was counted a few times. The chain carries TRBV15 and TRBJ2-4, with D perhaps being TRBD1 or TRBD2 (6 bases each). Trimming left V 5 bases short and J 2 bases short, with 16 bases between. Germline assignment: CDR1 LNHNV and CDR2 YYDKDF (reference sequence). CDR3 length: 16 residues. CDR3 bases: TGTGCCACCAGCCACCGGGGGCGTAGAACCAAAAACATTCAGTACTTC. Translated, it gives CATSHRGRRTKNIQYF. Variable domain in full (rest from reference TRBV15 and TRBJ2-4): DAMVIQNPRYQVTQFGKPVTLSCSQTLNHNVMYWYQQKSSQAPKLLFHYYDKDFNNEADTPDNFQSRRPNTSFCFLDIRSPGLGDTAMYLCATSHRGRRTKNIQYFGAGTRLSVL.

This clonotype was seen more than once but under ten times. This chain joins TRBV27 and TRBJ2-5; the match to TRBD2 covers 14 bases. The CDR3 has 18 residues. The germline CDR1 and CDR2 sequences are MNHEY and SMNVEV (reference sequence). Trimming cost V 5 bases and J 2 bases; bases outside gene matches: 10. The CDR3, as DNA: TGTGCCAGCAGTCCCGGGACTAGCGGGAGTCCCGGTCAAGAGACCCAGTACTTC. Its translation: CASSPGTSGSPGQETQYF.

This clonotype was seen once. The rearrangement links TRBV29-1 to TRBJ1-1, with TRBD1 matching over 9 bases. This CDR3 has 12 residues. Per the germline V gene, CDR1 is SQVTM and CDR2 is ANQGSEA. V lost 7 bases and J lost 4; bases outside the gene matches: 4. The CDR3 coding sequence is TGCAGCGCCGGGACAGGGCGCACTGAAGCTTTCTTT. Its protein is CSAGTGRTEAFF.

The chain recombines TRBV5-6 with TRBJ1-1; D ambiguous. V lost 4 bases to trimming and J lost 0 bases, with 13 bases between them. The CDR3 consists of 15 residues. Per germline, CDR1 SGHDT and CDR2 YYEEEE. In DNA form, the CDR3 reads TGTGCCAGCAGCGCTTCGGGCCTTATGAACACTGAAGCTTTCTTT. Amino acids: CASSASGLMNTEAFF. Using reference TRBV5-6 and TRBJ1-1 for the parts outside the CDR3, the full variable domain is DAGVTQSPTHLIKTRGQQVTLRCSPKSGHDTVSWYQQALGQGPQFIFQYYEEEERQRGNFPDRFSGHQFPNYSSELNVNALLLGDSALYLCASSASGLMNTEAFFGQGTRLTVV.

This clonotype was found a few times. The V and J genes are TRBV7-8 and TRBJ1-1; D not resolved. Germline-derived CDR1 and CDR2 are SGHVS and FQNEAQ. With 5 bases removed from V and 1 base from J, the gap between germline ends came to 11 bases. The CDR3 is made up of 14 amino acids. In DNA, the CDR3 is TGTGCCAGCAGCACGGACGCCTGGAACACTGAAGCTTTCTTT. This sequence encodes CASSTDAWNTEAFF.

The chain carries TRBV21-1 and TRBJ1-2; TRBD1, the table's D call, lacks a check against the DNA. TRBV21-1 is listed as a pseudogene. CDR3 size: 16 residues. In DNA, the CDR3 is TGTGCCAGCAGCAACCACCGGGACAGATTATTGAGAGGCTACACCTTC. This gives the protein CASSNHRDRLLRGYTF.

About this clonotype itself: This may be a read error: a much more frequent sequence differs by one nucleotide. The rearrangement uses TRBV5-6 and TRBJ1-1; D might be TRBD1 (5 bases). The CDR3 contains 12 residues. Germline V lookup: CDR1 SGHDT, CDR2 YYEEEE. Trimming left V 3 bases short and J 5 bases short, with 8 bases between. The CDR3 coding sequence is TGTGCCAGCAGCTGGGGGGGGACTGAAGCTTTCTTT. This translates into CASSWGGTEAFF. The whole variable domain, remainder taken from reference TRBV5-6 and TRBJ1-1, is DAGVTQSPTHLIKTRGQQVTLRCSPKSGHDTVSWYQQALGQGPQFIFQYYEEEERQRGNFPDRFSGHQFPNYSSELNVNALLLGDSALYLCASSWGGTEAFFGQGTRLTVV.

On this clonotype: The junction departs from the called germline gene at one end, perhaps through a read error. This chain joins TRBV24-1 and TRBJ2-3; a weak D match, TRBD1 (5 bases). This CDR3 region has 14 residues. CDR1 is KGHDR, CDR2 SFDVKD, per germline. CDR3 DNA sequence: TGTGCTACCAGTGACCCCACAGGAGACAGATACGCGTATTTT. Protein: CATSDPTGDRYAYF.

The V call is TRBV20-1, the J call TRBJ1-5; 8 bases are a match to TRBD1. The germline CDR1 and CDR2 sequences are DFQATT and SNEGSKA (reference sequence). There are 13 residues in the CDR3. With 3 bases clipped from V and 7 bases from J, the junction kept 5 bases outside the gene matches. CDR3 bases: TGCAGTGCTAGTCAGGGGGCGGGGCAGCCCCAGCATTTT. Translation: CSASQGAGQPQHF.

This sequence joins TRBV5-6 and TRBJ2-7; D is unresolved. From germline, CDR1 is SGHDT and CDR2 YYEEEE. This CDR3 has 13 amino acids. Trimming shortened V by 2 bases and J by 1 base, and 7 bases separated the two germline ends. CDR3 coding DNA: TGTGCCAGCAGCTTCCCAGCTTCCTACGAGCAGTACTTC. Translating it yields CASSFPASYEQYF.

This clonotype was seen only once. This sequence joins TRBV29-1 and TRBJ2-1; TRBD1 aligns across 7 bases. The ends lost 3 bases at V and 2 bases at J; junction bases unmatched: 4. Germline V gene data show CDR1 as SQVTM and CDR2 as ANQGSEA. This CDR3 has 14 amino acids. The CDR3 protein is CSVDVTGTYNEQFF. The CDR3 DNA sequence: TGCAGCGTTGACGTGACAGGGACCTACAATGAGCAGTTCTTC.

The chain employs TRBV6-5 and TRBJ2-5; TRBD2 matches 8 bases. CDR1 and CDR2 (germline): MNHEY, SVGAGI. This CDR3 is built from 18 residues. The junction had 11 bases not matched to a gene; V was cut back by 0 bases and J by 2 bases. The DNA for the CDR3 is TGTGCCAGCAGTTACTCTAGCGCGAGCGGGAGACCACAAGAGACCCAGTACTTC. This translates into CASSYSSASGRPQETQYF.

This clonotype has more than one count but fewer than ten. The chain links TRBV20-1 to TRBJ2-1, with 11 bases that match TRBD2. This CDR3 has 15 residues. Per germline, CDR1 DFQATT and CDR2 SNEGSKA (reference sequence). V trimming: 3 bases; J trimming: 7 bases; junction bases outside the gene matches: 8. The CDR3 nucleotides are TGCAGTGCTAGTCCTCCGCGACTAGCGGGAAATGAGCAGTTCTTC. This translates into CSASPPRLAGNEQFF.

The chain combines TRBV5-1 with TRBJ2-1; the match to TRBD1 covers 7 bases. CDR3 size: 12 residues. With V trimmed by 7 bases and J by 12 bases, 10 bases remained unmatched. The V gene's germline CDR1 is SGHRS and CDR2 YFSETQ. The CDR3 is CASGDTGAGQFF. The CDR3 nucleotides are TGCGCCAGCGGCGATACAGGGGCCGGGCAGTTCTTC.

The gene calls are TRBV6-5 and TRBJ2-3, with D perhaps matching TRBD2 (6 bases). This CDR3 is 13 amino acids long. V shed 7 bases and J shed 3 bases, with 11 bases lying between them. CDR1 and CDR2 (germline): MNHEY, SVGAGI. The chain's CDR3 is CASTSAKTDTQYF. CDR3 bases: TGTGCCAGCACTAGCGCAAAAACAGATACGCAGTATTTT.

This chain connects TRBV27 to TRBJ2-1, with 13 bases lining up with TRBD2. V was clipped by 8 bases and J by 4 bases; unmatched bases: 5. The CDR3 spans 15 residues. Germline assignment: CDR1 MNHEY and CDR2 SMNVEV (reference sequence). CDR3: CASGTSGARYNEQFF. In nucleotides, the CDR3 is TGTGCCAGCGGGACTAGCGGGGCCCGATACAATGAGCAGTTCTTC.

The chain recombines TRBV10-3 with TRBJ1-4; TRBD1 is a possible D gene (6 bases). CDR1 and CDR2 (germline): ENHRY, SYGVKD. Trimming shortened V by 3 bases and J by 6 bases, and 14 bases separated the two germline ends. The CDR3 covers 15 residues. The CDR3 spells CAISDTTGLDEKLFF. CDR3 sequence (DNA): TGTGCCATCAGTGACACCACAGGGCTTGATGAAAAACTGTTTTTT.

The CDR3 loop is CASTDSGRASSEQYF. The CDR3 nucleotides read TGTGCCAGCACCGATTCAGGCCGGGCATCTAGCGAGCAGTACTTC. The V call is TRBV7-9, the J call TRBJ2-4, with unresolved D. The J call may be incorrect, as the DNA end agrees better with TRBJ2-7. The CDR3 spans 15 residues. Germline V gives CDR1 SEHNR, CDR2 FQNEAQ (reference sequence).

This chain joins TRBV20-1 and TRBJ2-7; D not resolved. V was clipped by 6 bases and J by 0 bases, with 12 bases between them. Germline CDR1 is DFQATT and CDR2 is SNEGSKA (reference sequence). The CDR3 spans 13 residues. The CDR3 here is CSAPPSASYEQYF. CDR3 DNA sequence: TGCAGTGCCCCACCCTCGGCCTCCTACGAGCAGTACTTC.

V gene TRBV11-2 combines with J gene TRBJ2-1, with D possibly TRBD2 on 5 matching bases. Trimming took 6 bases from V and 12 from J, leaving 15 bases between them. Germline loops: CDR1 SGHAT, CDR2 FQNNGV. This CDR3 has 12 amino acids. This CDR3 reads CASSQKRPSQFF. As DNA, the CDR3 is TGTGCCAGCAGTCAAAAGCGGCCTTCGCAGTTCTTC.

The chain links TRBV5-1 to TRBJ1-1, with TRBD1 as a possible D gene (6 bases). Trimming cost V 4 bases and J 0 bases, with 13 bases left between them. The CDR3 spans 15 residues. CDR1 is SGHRS, CDR2 YFSETQ, per germline. For the CDR3, the DNA is TGCGCCAGCAGCCGCGTGGACAGTTTGAACACTGAAGCTTTCTTT. Protein product: CASSRVDSLNTEAFF.

The rearrangement uses TRBV5-1 and TRBJ2-4; 11 nucleotides line up with TRBD2. The end of the DNA is better explained by TRBJ2-7, so the J call may be wrong. The V gene's germline CDR1 is SGHRS and CDR2 YFSETQ. The CDR3 spans 17 residues. The CDR3 DNA sequence: TGCGCCAGCAGCGTTATAGCGGGAGGGCCCGTTAATTACGAGCAGTACTTC. Protein product: CASSVIAGGPVNYEQYF.

About this clonotype: The junction differs from germline at one of its ends, possibly a read error. The gene calls are TRBV6-6 and TRBJ1-2; 10 nucleotides line up with TRBD1. The CDR3 runs to 15 residues. Germline CDR1 MNHNY, CDR2 SVGAGI (reference sequence). This chain's CDR3 is CASSYLGQGIYGHTF. The CDR3 coding sequence is TGTGCCAGCAGTTACCTGGGACAGGGGATCTATGGCCACACCTTC.

The chain has TRBV20-1 and TRBJ2-7, with D perhaps TRBD2 (5 bases). The germline CDR1 and CDR2 sequences are DFQATT and SNEGSKA (reference sequence). V was trimmed by 4 bases and J by 2 bases, leaving 27 bases between them. The CDR3 is 18 amino acids. CDR3 DNA: TGCAGTGCTACCCGACGGGATCCGGGCCAAAGATTTACCTACGAGCAGTACTTC. Protein product: CSATRRDPGQRFTYEQYF.

The chain carries TRBV7-9 and TRBJ2-3; a weak D match, TRBD2 (5 bases). V was trimmed by 6 bases and J by 2 bases, leaving 15 bases between them. The CDR3 length is 15 residues. CDR1 and CDR2 from the germline V gene are SEHNR and FQNEAQ (reference sequence). The CDR3 nucleotides read TGTGCCAGCAGGGCTGCAGCGGCAGCCACAGATACGCAGTATTTT. It translates to CASRAAAAATDTQYF.